This entry lists 20 T cell receptor beta chains sequenced from one sample in a study of shared clonotypes between healthy human individuals. Assay: immunoSEQ multiplex PCR; the TCRdb copy retains only in-frame clones and omits some. Of hundreds of thousands of clones in the sample, roughly three quarters are singletons; the top ten hold about 11%. The specimen was PBMCs. The receptors derive from a woman aged 40 to 50 in good health. Some clones in this sample may be carry-over from other donors' samples.

V is TRBV29-1 and J is TRBJ1-1, with 8 bases that match TRBD1. The germline gives CDR1 SQVTM, CDR2 ANQGSEA. CDR3 length equals 14 residues. V trimming: 5 bases; J trimming: 1 base; junction bases outside the gene matches: 6. The DNA of the CDR3 is TGCAGCGTTAAGGGACAGGCAACGAACACTGAAGCTTTCTTT. Translated, it gives CSVKGQATNTEAFF.

The rearrangement joins TRBV7-2 to TRBJ2-3; D is uncertain. Looked up from germline, CDR1 is SGHTA and CDR2 is FQGNSA. The ends were cut back, 6 bases at V and 2 bases at J, with 9 bases in the middle. The CDR3 covers 13 residues. The CDR3 coding sequence is TGTGCCAGCAGGCCTATTTTCACAGATACGCAGTATTTT. Translated, it gives CASRPIFTDTQYF.

This chain links TRBV28 with TRBJ1-2; 9 nucleotides align to TRBD1. CDR3 size: 13 residues. CDR1 is MDHEN, CDR2 SYDVKM, per germline. Germline trimming cut 6 bases from V and 13 bases from J; bases unmatched to any gene: 12. The CDR3 coding sequence is TGTGCCAGCAGAGACAACAGGGGGCGCCCGGTCACCTTC. Protein sequence: CASRDNRGRPVTF.

This clone occurred a few times. A much larger clone differs by one base, so this may be a read error. The V and J genes are TRBV6-1 and TRBJ2-7; 10 bases line up with TRBD1. The CDR3 is 13 amino acids. Looked up from germline, CDR1 is MNHNS and CDR2 is SASEGT. The CDR3 reads CASSWDRGYERYF. The CDR3 coding sequence is TGTGCCAGCAGTTGGGACAGGGGCTACGAGCGGTACTTC.

The J gene is TRBJ2-2, the V gene TRBV2; D might be TRBD1 (6 bases). This CDR3 contains 15 residues. Germline CDR1 reads SNHLY; CDR2 reads FYNNEI. Deletions cut 1 base from V and 4 bases from J, with 10 bases between. The CDR3 nucleotides are TGTGCCAGCAGTGAAGAGGGGGACGCCACCGGGGAGCTGTTTTTT. It specifies CASSEEGDATGELFF.

Regarding this clone: This clone may be a read error of a much larger clone one base away. Other nucleotide sequences in the sample specify the same CDR3. The V and J genes are TRBV5-1 and TRBJ2-7, with D hard to call. Trimming stripped 1 base from V and 7 bases from J, with 18 bases between. Germline lookup yields CDR1 SGHRS and CDR2 YFSETQ. The CDR3 totals 15 residues. The CDR3 is CASSLLGSTLYEQYF. The DNA for the CDR3 is TGCGCCAGCAGCTTGCTCGGCAGCACGCTCTATGAGCAGTACTTC.

The chain uses TRBV4-1 and TRBJ1-4; tentatively, D is TRBD1 (6 bases). This CDR3 has 14 residues. Deletions cut 3 bases from V and 6 bases from J, with 11 bases between. Germline CDR1 reads MGHRA; CDR2 reads YSYEKL. The CDR3 region is CASSHGRTDEKLFF. CDR3 nucleotides: TGCGCCAGCAGCCACGGGCGGACAGATGAAAAACTGTTTTTT.

In the case of this clone: A much more abundant neighbour one base away suggests this may be a read error. The chain has TRBV13 and TRBJ2-5; D perhaps matches TRBD2 (5 bases). The germline CDR1 and CDR2 sequences are PRHDT and FYEKMQ (reference sequence). This CDR3 spans 16 amino acids. The V end was cut by 4 bases, the J end by 2 bases, with 17 bases between. In nucleotides, the CDR3 is TGTGCCAGCAGCTCCAGGCTTAGCGACCAACAAGAGACCCAGTACTTC. This encodes CASSSRLSDQQETQYF. The whole variable domain, remainder taken from reference TRBV13 and TRBJ2-5, is AAGVIQSPRHLIKEKRETATLKCYPIPRHDTVYWYQQGPGQDPQFLISFYEKMQSDKGSIPDRFSAQQFSDYHSELNMSSLELGDSALYFCASSSRLSDQQETQYFGPGTRLLVL.

V usage is TRBV7-2 and J usage is TRBJ1-2, with 8 bases lining up with TRBD1. CDR3 length equals 14 residues. With 7 bases clipped from V and 0 bases from J, the junction kept 4 bases outside the gene matches. Germline CDR1 and CDR2: SGHTA and FQGNSA. The CDR3 region is CASTSTGANYGYTF. The CDR3 nucleotides are TGTGCCAGCACCTCGACAGGGGCTAACTATGGCTACACCTTC.

A note on this clone: A far larger clone is a single base away, which makes a read error likely. The chain couples TRBV5-1 to TRBJ2-2; a possible D gene is TRBD2 (6 bases). This CDR3 has 13 amino acids. CDR1 is SGHRS, CDR2 YFSETQ, per germline. In DNA form, the CDR3 reads TGCGCCAGCAGCCGATTATTTGGCGGGGAGCCGTTTTTT. It codes for CASSRLFGGEPFF.

The rearrangement uses TRBV5-8 and TRBJ2-1, with TRBD2 identical over 10 bases. The CDR3 totals 15 residues. Germline CDR1 is SGHTS and CDR2 is YDEGEE. V was pared by 2 bases and J by 13 bases, with 12 bases of the junction left unmatched. The CDR3: CASSFGPGLARFQFF. The DNA for the CDR3 is TGTGCCAGCAGCTTCGGCCCGGGACTAGCGAGATTCCAGTTCTTC.

This clone has only one observation. The chain recombines TRBV6-6 with TRBJ2-1; D may be TRBD1 or TRBD2 (5 bases each). CDR3 size: 14 residues. With 0 bases removed from V and 3 bases from J, the gap between germline ends came to 6 bases. Germline V gene lookup returns CDR1 MNHNY and CDR2 SVGAGI (reference sequence). The CDR3 coding sequence is TGTGCCAGCAGTTACTCGGGGGACTACAATGAGCAGTTCTTC. As protein: CASSYSGDYNEQFF.

The chain is built from TRBV5-1 and TRBJ1-1; 11 bases agree with TRBD1. The CDR3 is made up of 16 amino acids. V lost 1 base, J lost 0 bases, and 2 bases stayed unmatched. Germline values: CDR1 SGHRS, CDR2 YFSETQ. In DNA form, the CDR3 reads TGCGCCAGCAGCTTGTTGGGACAGGGGGTGAACACTGAAGCTTTCTTT. It yields the protein CASSLLGQGVNTEAFF.

The chain combines TRBV6-1 with TRBJ2-3; no clear D. V was trimmed by 11 bases and J by 6 bases, leaving 18 bases between them. Germline V gives CDR1 MNHNS, CDR2 SASEGT. There are 13 residues in the CDR3. In DNA form, the CDR3 reads TGTGCCTCGTCCTCGGCCCGTGGGGATACGCAGTATTTT. Translating it yields CASSSARGDTQYF.

Turning to this clone: A far larger clone lies a single base away; this is likely a read error. Other DNA sequences within the sample encode an identical CDR3. The chain joins TRBV28 to TRBJ1-2; no clear D. This CDR3 has 11 residues. Germline-derived CDR1 and CDR2 are MDHEN and SYDVKM. Here the CDR3 DNA reads TGTGCCAGCGGAAACTACTATGGCTACACCTTT. Its translation: CASGNYYGYTF.

This clone was seen a handful of times. V usage is TRBV7-9 and J usage is TRBJ2-1; no firm D call. The ends were cut back, 1 base at V and 3 bases at J, with 13 bases in the middle. The CDR3 totals 16 residues. Germline V gives CDR1 SEHNR, CDR2 FQNEAQ (reference sequence). This chain's CDR3 is CASSLEAPRDYNEQFF. In DNA, the CDR3 is TGTGCCAGCAGCTTAGAGGCCCCAAGGGACTACAATGAGCAGTTCTTC.

This chain joins TRBV5-8 and TRBJ2-5, with TRBD2 matching over 8 bases. The V segment lost 4 bases and the J segment 5 bases; nucleotides outside the gene matches: 7. The germline V gene has CDR1 SGHTS and CDR2 YDEGEE. This CDR3 is built from 14 residues. CDR3 residues: CASSNGRAGETQYF. In nucleotides, the CDR3 is TGTGCCAGCAGCAACGGGAGGGCCGGTGAGACCCAGTACTTC.

The chain links TRBV11-1 to TRBJ2-3, with TRBD1 matching over 10 bases. Trimming removed 5 bases from V and 4 bases from J; junction bases left unmatched: 6. Per germline, CDR1 SGHAT and CDR2 FQDESV (reference sequence). This CDR3 is 15 amino acids long. As DNA, the CDR3 is TGTGCCAGCAGCGCACGACAGGGGGCTGCAGATACGCAGTATTTT. Amino acids: CASSARQGAADTQYF.

This chain links TRBV27 with TRBJ2-7, with D perhaps TRBD2 (5 bases). Trimming removed 1 base from V and 3 bases from J, with 19 bases in between. The CDR3 is 17 residues long. CDR1 and CDR2 (germline): MNHEY, SMNVEV (reference sequence). As DNA, the CDR3 is TGTGCCAGCAGTTTATTGCCGGCCCTCGGGATGAACTACGAGCAGTACTTC. Translating it yields CASSLLPALGMNYEQYF.

This rearrangement joins TRBV18 to TRBJ1-2, with 7 bases lining up with TRBD1. The germline V gene encodes CDR1 KGHSH and CDR2 LQKENI. The CDR3 is 15 amino acids. V lost 3 bases, J lost 8 bases, and 12 bases stayed unmatched. For the CDR3, the DNA is TGTGCCAGCTCACCGCCCCTTACAGGGGCTGAAGGCTACACCTTC. It translates to CASSPPLTGAEGYTF.